Listed here are 3 T cell receptor beta chains from one sample, sequenced in a study of blood T cells in healthy people across ages. PCR was performed a second time for roughly 7 to 11 cycles using a sample-barcoded 5' primer and a J-beta primer mix. TCRdb redid the calling of the 5' RACE reads with MiXCR, one entry per CDR3 protein. The table records 600,000 to 800,000 distinct CDR3 sequences, over 40% of them present only once. The sample was blood. These receptor sequences come from a woman at least 80 years old in good health.

This clonotype has only one observation. The chain is built from TRBV6-4 and TRBJ2-3, with 14 bases identical to TRBD2. V shed 5 bases, J shed 4 bases, and the junction held 8 bases outside the gene matches. Germline loops: CDR1 MRHNA, CDR2 SNTAGT. The CDR3 has 17 amino acids. Written as DNA, the CDR3 is TGTGCCAGCAGTACCGGGACTAGCGGGAGCGGCTCAGATACGCAGTATTTT. This gives the protein CASSTGTSGSGSDTQYF.

The rearrangement uses TRBV20-1 and TRBJ2-5; 9 bases fit TRBD2. Looked up from germline, CDR1 is DFQATT and CDR2 is SNEGSKA (reference sequence). Losses at the gene ends were 2 bases for V and 4 bases for J; bases not matched to a gene: 2. The CDR3 has 13 amino acids. The CDR3 loop reads CSARLAGIETQYF. The CDR3, as DNA: TGCAGTGCTAGACTAGCGGGAATAGAGACCCAGTACTTC.

This clonotype was counted a few times. The J gene is TRBJ2-1, the V gene TRBV7-3; D is possibly TRBD2 (7 bases). Trimming removed 5 bases at V and 3 bases at J, with 20 bases between. Germline values: CDR1 SGHTA, CDR2 FQGTGA. The CDR3 is 17 amino acids. Here the CDR3 DNA reads TGTGCCAGCAGCCCCCTGGGGGGGCATAACTTCTACAATGAGCAGTTCTTC. Protein sequence: CASSPLGGHNFYNEQFF. Full variable domain (missing parts from reference TRBV7-3 and TRBJ2-1): GAGVSQTPSNKVTEKGKYVELRCDPISGHTALYWYRQSLGQGPEFLIYFQGTGAADDSGLPNDRFFAVRPEGSVSTLKIQRTERGDSAVYLCASSPLGGHNFYNEQFFGPGTRLTVL.